This TCR beta chain was captured in a study of blood T cell repertoires in COVID-19 (dated by TCRdb to about 2020). Some background on the complete study: Samples covering the acute and convalescent phases of COVID-19 were provided by collaborators in the United States, Italy and Spain. The material from the prospective study consisted of cDNA or gDNA derived from T cells, B-cell-depleted T cells, or PBMCs. Deeply sampled blood TCRbeta repertoires from subjects exposed to, actively infected with, or recovered from COVID-19 were included in the dataset. The repertoires were released in a freely available public database meant as a resource for research on the immune response to SARS-CoV-2. Samples came from the ongoing ImmuneRACE study (first 160 participants) plus 1,254 subjects from 6 global collaborators. The sample metadata nearly always contained a de-identified subject ID, COVID-19 status, age in years and sex. Where available, HLA class I and class II types were taken from metadata supplied by the sample provider and were not determined by assay-based typing. The research as a whole found: The amount of clinical and demographic metadata varied by source and participant and was provided uncurated.

Concerning this clone itself: The antigen it recognizes is unknown. It has no much larger one-base neighbor in the sample; base qualities were not kept.

The immunoSEQ Assay, a bias-controlled multiplex PCR, was used to amplify TCRbeta CDR3 regions from genomic DNA. Under the source paper's analysis protocol: The number of nucleated cells in each sample was estimated from the amplification of reference gene primers within the assay. Sequence reads were collapsed and filtered to measure the absolute abundance of every unique TCRbeta CDR3 rearrangement. For each sample, productive Simpson clonality was calculated as the square root of Simpson's diversity index across productive rearrangements. TCRdb mirrors the immuneACCESS table, restricted to in-frame sequences. Some clones are absent from its copies; in checked studies, under half trace to an unresolved V gene, and the reason for the others is unknown. V and J calls and clone size are those listed in that table; D and trimming were worked out from the DNA. Recorded for this sample are 140,000 or so clones; 88% of them occurred a single time. The top ten constitute 1.5% to 2% of the sample.

Whole blood was collected in K2EDTA tubes by collaborating institutions according to the institutions' own protocols. For TCRbeta analysis, collaborators shipped samples as frozen whole blood, isolated PBMCs, or DNA extracted from either of those sample types. Sequencing was carried out using peripheral blood. This sequence was found in a woman between 50 and 59 years old with acute or convalescent COVID-19.

This receptor carries the CDR3 CASSPPHGGRGDTQYF. The nucleotide sequence is TGTGCCAGCAGTCCCCCCCACGGGGGACGGGGAGATACGCAGTATTTT. The chain was built from TRBV28 and TRBJ2-3, and perhaps TRBD2 as D gene, on 6 matching bases. The germline V gene yields MDHEN for CDR1 and SYDVKM for CDR2. The trim is 5 bases for V and 5 bases for J, with a gap of 20 bases between the germline ends. The CDR3 numbers 16 residues from cysteine through phenylalanine. Left in the record is the CDR3 DNA by itself, 48 bases read in frame from the first base. Where the CDR3 stops, the reference TRBV28 and TRBJ2-3 genes take over; the full variable domain is DVKVTQSSRYLVKRTGEKVFLECVQDMDHENMFWYRQDPGLGLRLIYFSYDVKMKEKGDIPEGYSVSREKKERFSLILESASTNQTSMYLCASSPPHGGRGDTQYFGPGTRLTVL.